Only one count was recorded for the clone carrying this T cell receptor beta chain. This CDR3 is 12 amino acids long. CDR1 is SNHLY and CDR2 is FYNNEI in the germline V gene. Germline trimming cut 11 bases from V and 3 bases from J; bases unmatched to any gene: 6. Method: immunoSEQ multiplex PCR; TCRdb's copy keeps in-frame clones and lacks some. This sample has approximately 76,000 clones; about 93% occur once, and the top ten carry roughly 6.7%. This record belongs to a study of OX40 agonist ivuxolimab in advanced cancers. The chain links TRBV2 to TRBJ2-7; the match to TRBD2 covers 8 bases. This sequence originates from an adult with an advanced solid tumor such as melanoma, head and neck, liver or kidney cancer. Sequencing used CD4+ or CD8+ T cells sorted from blood, obtained in a trial of the OX40 agonist ivuxolimab. CDR3 residues: CAFREGIYEQYF. The DNA for the CDR3 is TGTGCCTTCCGGGAGGGAATCTACGAGCAGTACTTC.